This T cell receptor (beta chain) stems from a study of glioma-infiltrating T cells. The study's findings and limits: Above-expected tissue-blood divergence occurred in all gliomas, most in low-grade ones. Very few CDR3 sequences were shared between tissue and blood.

Amplification of TCR alpha and beta CDR3 regions from RNA used iRepertoire nested multiplex PCR. TCRdb processed the multiplex PCR reads anew with MiXCR; each CDR3 protein has one entry. The table lists 100,000 to 150,000 distinct CDR3 sequences, more than 20% of them singletons, with around 15% in the top ten. This clonotype came up a few times. Its antigen is as yet unknown. CDR3 length: 15 residues. The V gene end was trimmed by 1 base and the J gene end by 2 bases; junction bases not matched to a gene: 5. Germline assignment: CDR1 SGHTA and CDR2 FQGNSA. This clonotype originated in a human donor with low-grade glioma or glioblastoma, undergoing nonglioma brain surgery, or in good health (not recorded which). Source material: glioma tissue, nonneoplastic brain tissue, or PBMCs (not recorded which). This chain joins TRBV7-2 and TRBJ2-7; the match to TRBD2 covers 7 bases. The CDR3 nucleotides are TGTGCCAGCAGCTTAGTACTAGCGAGAACCTACGAGCAGTACTTC. Its protein is CASSLVLARTYEQYF.